The 17 T cell receptor beta chains presented below share a single source sample, sequenced in a study of spatial heterogeneity in lung cancer. TCRdb passed the 5' RACE reads through MiXCR, listing each CDR3 protein once. The table lists about 50,000 distinct CDR3 sequences, 7.4% of them singletons. Time point here: blood at routine non-recurrence follow-up after resection. Whole RNA obtained from tumor, nontumor lung or frozen PBMC underwent sequencing without sorting. Source: PBMCs, taken at follow-up. The source of these receptors is a female donor with early-stage non-small cell lung cancer.

On this clonotype itself: A much more abundant neighbour one base away suggests this may be a read error. The chain combines TRBV6-2 or TRBV6-3 with TRBJ2-5; TRBD2 matches 7 bases. CDR1 and CDR2 from the germline V gene are MNHEY and SVGEGT. CDR3 size: 15 residues. The CDR3 nucleotides are TGTGTCAGCAGTTACGGAGCGGGGAGACAAGAGACCCAGTACTTC. Translating gives CVSSYGAGRQETQYF.

Ten or more counts support this clonotype. This chain uses TRBV6-5 with TRBJ2-5; the D gene is possibly TRBD2 (5 bases). V dropped 5 bases and J dropped 6 bases, with 16 bases sitting between them. The CDR3 spans 14 residues. Germline CDR1 MNHEY, CDR2 SVGAGI. The CDR3 nucleotides are TGTGCCAGCAGTCCACGGGGATGGGAGAAGACCCAGTACTTC. Its protein product is CASSPRGWEKTQYF.

The rearrangement uses TRBV28 and TRBJ1-1; D is uncertain. V gave up 6 bases and J gave up 2 bases, with 13 bases separating them. The germline V gene encodes CDR1 MDHEN and CDR2 SYDVKM. This CDR3 comprises 14 residues. CDR3 residues: CASRVSAPNTEAFF. The CDR3 DNA reads TGTGCCAGCAGGGTAAGCGCCCCAAACACTGAAGCTTTCTTT.

This chain connects TRBV11-2 to TRBJ2-1, with a possible D match to TRBD1 (5 bases). The CDR3 is 15 residues long. Germline assignment: CDR1 SGHAT and CDR2 FQNNGV. With 3 bases removed from V and 9 bases from J, the gap between germline ends came to 18 bases. CDR3 sequence (DNA): TGTGCCAGCAGCTTTTTTCTGGACACGACAGCTGAGCAGTTCTTC. It yields the protein CASSFFLDTTAEQFF.

There are many counts of this clonotype. The chain carries TRBV18 and TRBJ1-2; D is ambiguous. The CDR3 runs to 11 residues. In germline, CDR1 is KGHSH, CDR2 LQKENI. The V end lost 5 bases, the J end lost 6 bases, and 7 bases lay between the germline ends. CDR3 sequence (DNA): TGTGCCAGCTCAGGGAATGATGGCTACACCTTC. It is translated as CASSGNDGYTF.

This clonotype was counted many times. The chain is built from TRBV5-5 and TRBJ2-5, with a possible D match to TRBD1 (6 bases). Germline CDR1 and CDR2: SGHKS and YYEKEE (reference sequence). Trimming pared 3 bases from V and 2 bases from J, leaving 11 bases between. The CDR3 runs to 14 residues. CDR3 coding DNA: TGTGCCAGCAGCTGGACAGTGGGGCAAGAGACCCAGTACTTC. Translating it yields CASSWTVGQETQYF.

This clonotype was detected only a few times. The chain links TRBV7-9 to TRBJ2-3; the D gene is possibly TRBD1 (7 bases). The germline gives CDR1 SEHNR, CDR2 FQNEAQ (reference sequence). Trimming took off 4 bases at V and 1 base at J, with 15 bases between the two ends. The CDR3 consists of 16 residues. The CDR3 nucleotides read TGTGCCAGCAGCTCCTCCCTCAGGGGGGGCACAGATACGCAGTATTTT. Encoded protein: CASSSSLRGGTDTQYF.

This clonotype occurred many times. This rearrangement joins TRBV5-1 to TRBJ1-4; no definite D call. This CDR3 is 14 amino acids long. V lost 4 bases and J lost 5, with 12 bases in between. The germline V gene has CDR1 SGHRS and CDR2 YFSETQ. CDR3 region: CASSPRAGNEKLFF. For the CDR3, the DNA is TGCGCCAGCAGCCCCCGGGCCGGGAATGAAAAACTGTTTTTT. Supplemented by reference TRBV5-1 and TRBJ1-4, the full variable domain reads KAGVTQTPRYLIKTRGQQVTLSCSPISGHRSVSWYQQTPGQGLQFLFEYFSETQRNKGNFPGRFSGRQFSNSRSEMNVSTLELGDSALYLCASSPRAGNEKLFFGSGTQLSVL.

This clonotype was seen ten or more times. The V and J genes are TRBV28 and TRBJ1-1; D might be TRBD1 (6 bases). The V end was cut by 3 bases, the J end by 6 bases, with 14 bases between. The V gene's germline CDR1 is MDHEN and CDR2 SYDVKM. The CDR3 consists of 14 residues. This chain's CDR3 is CASSFYRAVAEAFF. CDR3 in DNA: TGTGCCAGCAGTTTCTACAGGGCGGTCGCTGAAGCTTTCTTT.

The sample holds a few counts of this clonotype. The chain employs TRBV7-2 and TRBJ1-2, with a tentative D call TRBD1 (5 bases). CDR3 size: 14 residues. CDR1 and CDR2 (germline): SGHTA, FQGNSA. With 4 bases removed from V and 5 bases from J, the gap between germline ends came to 14 bases. CDR3: CASSSKAGIYGYTF. DNA for the CDR3: TGTGCCAGCAGCTCCAAAGCAGGGATTTATGGCTACACCTTC.

This clonotype was seen ten or more times. The chain is built from TRBV5-4 and TRBJ1-5; D gene unclear. V was pared by 1 base and J by 0 bases, with 11 bases between. The length of the CDR3 is 16 residues. Germline V gene sequence: CDR1 SGHNT, CDR2 YYREEE (reference sequence). In nucleotides, the CDR3 is TGTGCCAGCAGCTTGCACGGAGTTAATAGCAATCAGCCCCAGCATTTT. It translates to CASSLHGVNSNQPQHF.

This clonotype was counted at least ten times. This chain joins TRBV25-1 and TRBJ2-5; maybe TRBD1 (5 bases). V dropped 2 bases and J dropped 4 bases, with 5 bases sitting between them. The CDR3 covers 12 residues. In germline, CDR1 is MGHDK, CDR2 SYGVNS. The CDR3 region has the DNA TGTGCCAGCAGTGAAAGGGGAGAGACCCAGTACTTC. Amino acid sequence: CASSERGETQYF.

The chain employs TRBV5-1 and TRBJ1-2; D ambiguous. Per the germline V gene, CDR1 is SGHRS and CDR2 is YFSETQ. The length of the CDR3 is 14 residues. The ends were cut back, 4 bases at V and 6 bases at J, with 16 bases in the middle. CDR3 amino acids: CASSVFRNDDGYTF. In nucleotides, the CDR3 is TGCGCCAGCAGCGTATTTCGAAACGACGATGGCTACACCTTC.

In this sample, this clonotype turned up many times. This rearrangement joins TRBV2 to TRBJ1-5; no clear D. The CDR3 has 13 amino acids. Germline lookup yields CDR1 SNHLY and CDR2 FYNNEI. The germline V and J ends were trimmed by 11 bases and 2 bases, with 13 bases remaining between them. DNA for the CDR3: TGTGCCTCTATTGGGGTGGGCAATCAGCCCCAGCATTTT. Its protein product is CASIGVGNQPQHF.

This clonotype was seen many times. This chain connects TRBV28 to TRBJ2-3; D not certain. CDR3 length: 14 amino acids. Germline V gene sequence: CDR1 MDHEN, CDR2 SYDVKM. V lost 4 bases, J lost 6 bases, and 14 bases lay in between. The CDR3 bases are TGTGCCAGCAGTTACGGCAGCCCCAAGGATACGCAGTATTTT. This codes for CASSYGSPKDTQYF.

This clonotype was detected many times. The rearrangement uses TRBV4-2 and TRBJ2-7, with 9 bases identical to TRBD2. Germline assignment: CDR1 LGHNA and CDR2 YNFKEQ. Trimming took 3 bases from V and 6 from J; bases not matched to a gene: 12. The CDR3 loop spans 16 amino acids. The CDR3 coding sequence is TGTGCCAGCAGCCAGATTAGCGGGGGCCTGGGGGGCGAGCAGTACTTC. As protein: CASSQISGGLGGEQYF.

Ten or more counts support this clonotype. The chain has TRBV5-1 and TRBJ2-5; D perhaps matches TRBD2 (6 bases). The CDR3 spans 15 residues. V gave up 0 bases and J gave up 1 base, with 10 bases separating them. Germline CDR1 SGHRS, CDR2 YFSETQ. CDR3 bases: TGCGCCAGCAGCTTGGCGGGGGTCACCCAAGAGACCCAGTACTTC. Translation gives CASSLAGVTQETQYF.